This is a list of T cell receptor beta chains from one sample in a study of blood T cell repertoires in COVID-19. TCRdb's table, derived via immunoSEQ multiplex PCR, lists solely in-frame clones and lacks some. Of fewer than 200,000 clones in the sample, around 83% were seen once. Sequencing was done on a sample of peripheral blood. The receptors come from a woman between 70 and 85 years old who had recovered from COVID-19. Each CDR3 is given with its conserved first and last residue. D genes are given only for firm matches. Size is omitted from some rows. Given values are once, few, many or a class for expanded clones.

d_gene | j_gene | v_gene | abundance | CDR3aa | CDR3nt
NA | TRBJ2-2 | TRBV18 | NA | CASSPGRGATGELFF | TGTGCCAGCTCACCAGGGCGCGGGGCCACCGGGGAGCTGTTTTTT
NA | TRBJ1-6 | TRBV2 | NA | CASSPRTAYNSPLHF | TGTGCCAGCAGTCCCCGGACAGCTTATAATTCACCCCTCCACTTT
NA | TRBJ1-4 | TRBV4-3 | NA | CASSQDGAGAWEKLFF | TGCGCCAGCAGCCAAGATGGGGCAGGGGCCTGGGAAAAACTGTTTTTT
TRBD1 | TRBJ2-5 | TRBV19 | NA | CASSARDRDEETQYF | TGTGCCAGTAGTGCCCGGGACAGGGATGAAGAGACCCAGTACTTC
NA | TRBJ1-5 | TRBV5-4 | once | CASSTDRHQPQHF | TGTGCCAGCAGCACCGACAGACATCAGCCCCAGCATTTT
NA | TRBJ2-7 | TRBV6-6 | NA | CASSSPTREYEQYF | TGTGCCAGCAGTTCACCTACCCGCGAATACGAGCAGTACTTC
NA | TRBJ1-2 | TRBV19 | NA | CATSVRGQNNYGYTF | TGTGCCACCTCGGTGCGAGGACAGAATAACTATGGCTACACCTTC
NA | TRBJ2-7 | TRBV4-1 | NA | CASSQSLGDSYEQYF | TGCGCCAGCAGCCAATCCCTCGGTGACTCCTACGAGCAGTACTTC
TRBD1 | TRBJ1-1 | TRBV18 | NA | CASSTHRGAEAFF | TGTGCCAGCTCAACTCACAGGGGGGCTGAAGCTTTCTTT
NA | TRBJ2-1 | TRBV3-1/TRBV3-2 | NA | CASSQGVGGEQFF | TGTGCCAGCAGCCAAGGGGTGGGGGGTGAGCAGTTCTTC
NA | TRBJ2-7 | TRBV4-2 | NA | CASSQGAGQTAYEQYF | TGTGCCAGCAGCCAAGGGGCGGGACAGACTGCCTACGAGCAGTACTTC
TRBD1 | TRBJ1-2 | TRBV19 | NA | CASSRDRAYGYTF | TGTGCCAGTAGTAGGGACAGGGCCTATGGCTACACCTTC
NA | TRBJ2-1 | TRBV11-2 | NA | CASSDDSHNEQFF | TGTGCCAGCAGCGATGACTCCCACAATGAGCAGTTCTTC
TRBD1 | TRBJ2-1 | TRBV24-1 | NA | CATSDVDRTLRNEQFF | TGTGCCACCAGTGATGTGGACAGGACCCTAAGGAATGAGCAGTTCTTC
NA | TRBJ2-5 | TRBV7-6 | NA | CASSLVSRHRRETQYF | TGTGCCAGCAGCTTAGTCTCCCGACACCGACGGGAGACCCAGTACTTC
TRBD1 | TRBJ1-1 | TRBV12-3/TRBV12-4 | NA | CASSITGVTEAFF | TGTGCCAGCAGTATTACAGGGGTCACTGAAGCTTTCTTT
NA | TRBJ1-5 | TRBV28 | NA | CASRRALTGQPQHF | TGTGCCAGCAGGAGGGCGCTAACAGGGCAGCCCCAGCATTTT
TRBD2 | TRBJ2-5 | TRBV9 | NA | CASSVGLAGGFQETQYF | TGTGCCAGCAGCGTAGGCCTAGCGGGAGGTTTCCAAGAGACCCAGTACTTC
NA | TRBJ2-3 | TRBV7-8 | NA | CASSPAGGRTDTQYF | TGTGCCAGCAGCCCAGCGGGCGGGCGCACAGATACGCAGTATTTT
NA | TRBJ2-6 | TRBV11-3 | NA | CASSLQGPSGANVLTF | TGTGCCAGCAGCTTACAGGGCCCCTCTGGGGCCAACGTCCTGACTTTC
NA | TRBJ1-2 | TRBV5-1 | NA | CASSLDRSNYGYTF | TGCGCCAGCAGCCTCGACAGGTCCAACTATGGCTACACCTTC
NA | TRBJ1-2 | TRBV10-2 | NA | CASSESQTYGYTF | TGCGCCAGCAGTGAGTCGCAGACTTATGGCTACACCTTC
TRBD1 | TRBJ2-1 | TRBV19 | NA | CASTYWAAGDRGPYNEQFF | TGTGCCAGTACCTATTGGGCTGCGGGCGACAGGGGACCCTACAATGAGCAGTTCTTC
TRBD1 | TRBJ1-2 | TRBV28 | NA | CASSWGTGPNYGYTF | TGTGCCAGCAGTTGGGGGACAGGGCCCAACTATGGCTACACCTTC
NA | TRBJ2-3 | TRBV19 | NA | CASSTRLEPDTQYF | TGTGCCAGTAGTACCCGACTAGAGCCAGATACGCAGTATTTT